A selection of T cell receptor beta chains follows, all from one sample in a study of blood T cell repertoires in COVID-19. Profiled with immunoSEQ multiplex PCR; TCRdb holds only in-frame clones, not every one. Seen here are approximately 140,000 clones, around 89% observed once, and the top ten hold less than 20%. Sequencing was performed on peripheral blood. These receptors were obtained from a man aged 50-60 years with active or convalescent COVID-19. Each CDR3 is given with its conserved first and last residue. A D gene is named only where the DNA matches it firmly. Size is stated for part of the rows, as once, few or many counts, or as a class when the clone is expanded.

cdr3_length	v_call	j_call	d_call	clone_size	cdr3_aa	cdr3_nt
14	TRBV19	TRBJ1-1	.	.	CASSIGTYDTEAFF	TGTGCCAGTAGTATTGGGACATACGACACTGAAGCTTTCTTT
15	TRBV20-1	TRBJ2-5	TRBD2	once	CSASSLAGVSETQYF	TGCAGTGCTAGTTCACTAGCGGGAGTCTCCGAGACCCAGTACTTC
19	TRBV6-2/TRBV6-3	TRBJ2-7	.	once	CASSPRGLREFWTGYEQYF	TGTGCCAGCAGTCCCCGAGGATTGCGGGAATTTTGGACGGGCTACGAGCAGTACTTC
14	TRBV7-9	TRBJ2-7	.	.	CASSFSGETYEQYF	TGTGCCAGCAGCTTTTCAGGGGAAACCTACGAGCAGTACTTC
13	TRBV19	TRBJ1-5	.	.	CASSISGDQPQHF	TGTGCCAGTAGTATCAGCGGGGATCAGCCCCAGCATTTT
13	TRBV29-1	TRBJ1-1	TRBD1	once	CSVINRGRTEAFF	TGCAGCGTTATAAACAGGGGGCGTACTGAAGCTTTCTTT
17	TRBV19	TRBJ2-7	TRBD1	.	CASSRVSGTGVSYEQYF	TGTGCCAGTAGTAGGGTTAGTGGGACAGGGGTCTCCTACGAGCAGTACTTC
14	TRBV5-1	TRBJ2-3	.	.	CASSLVRETDTQYF	TGCGCCAGCAGCTTGGTAAGGGAGACAGATACGCAGTATTTT
16	TRBV4-1	TRBJ2-7	TRBD1	.	CASSQTGGQSSYEQYF	TGCGCCAGCAGCCAAACAGGGGGACAGAGCTCCTACGAGCAGTACTTC
18	TRBV7-8	TRBJ2-3	.	.	CASSYTEGLITSTDTQYF	TGTGCCAGCAGCTATACAGAAGGTCTAATTACTAGCACAGATACGCAGTATTTT
12	TRBV5-6	TRBJ1-5	.	.	CASSLQGQPQHF	TGTGCCAGCAGCCTGCAGGGTCAGCCCCAGCATTTT
13	TRBV29-1	TRBJ2-3	TRBD1	.	CSVKGQGADTQYF	TGCAGCGTCAAGGGACAGGGGGCGGATACGCAGTATTTT
12	TRBV19	TRBJ1-5	TRBD1	.	CASTQGAKPQHF	TGTGCCAGTACCCAGGGGGCTAAGCCCCAGCATTTT
14	TRBV5-1	TRBJ1-2	TRBD1	.	CASSLGVTGGGYTF	TGCGCCAGCAGCTTGGGAGTCACAGGGGGCGGCTACACCTTC
15	TRBV6-2/TRBV6-3	TRBJ2-5	.	.	CASSVSRRLAKTQYF	TGTGCCAGCAGTGTCTCCAGGAGGCTTGCGAAGACCCAGTACTTC
14	TRBV6-4	TRBJ2-2	.	once	CASSSQGNTGELFF	TGTGCCAGCAGCTCACAGGGGAACACCGGGGAGCTGTTTTTT
13	TRBV6-5	TRBJ1-1	.	once	CASNRPGGTEAFF	TGTGCCAGCAACCGGCCCGGGGGGACTGAAGCTTTCTTT
17	TRBV3-1/TRBV3-2	TRBJ2-1	TRBD2	few	CASSQDGAGEQRNEQFF	TGTGCCAGCAGCCAAGATGGCGCGGGGGAGCAGAGGAATGAGCAGTTCTTC
15	TRBV7-2	TRBJ1-5	.	once	CASSLEAESNQPQHF	TGTGCCAGCAGCTTAGAGGCGGAAAGCAATCAGCCCCAGCATTTT
13	TRBV10-1	TRBJ1-5	.	once	CASSPGADQPQHF	TGCGCCAGCAGCCCGGGTGCGGATCAGCCCCAGCATTTT
15	TRBV27	TRBJ2-2	.	.	CASSLSAGYAGELFF	TGTGCCAGCAGTTTATCGGCGGGGTACGCCGGGGAGCTGTTTTTT
15	TRBV19	TRBJ1-4	.	.	CASSIDRGRTEKLFF	TGTGCCAGTAGTATAGACAGGGGAAGGACTGAAAAACTGTTTTTT
14	TRBV19	TRBJ1-6	.	.	CASSIGVFDSPLHF	TGTGCCAGTAGTATCGGGGTGTTTGATTCACCCCTCCACTTT
16	TRBV27	TRBJ2-3	TRBD2	.	CASSSRLAGSTDTQYF	TGTGCCAGCAGTTCTAGACTAGCGGGGAGCACAGATACGCAGTATTTT
12	TRBV30	TRBJ1-4	TRBD1	.	CAWDRGGNRLFF	TGTGCCTGGGACAGGGGCGGTAATCGGCTGTTTTTT
13	TRBV24-1	TRBJ1-5	TRBD1	.	CATQGLSNQPQHF	TGTGCCACACAGGGGCTGAGCAATCAGCCCCAGCATTTT
11	TRBV2	TRBJ1-1	.	.	CASQMNTEAFF	TGTGCCAGCCAGATGAACACTGAAGCTTTCTTT
15	TRBV6-2/TRBV6-3	TRBJ2-7	TRBD2	.	CASSKLAGGFDEQYF	TGTGCCAGCAGCAAACTAGCGGGGGGTTTCGACGAGCAGTACTTC
16	TRBV7-2	TRBJ1-4	.	once	CASSLVWGATNEKLFF	TGTGCCAGCAGCTTAGTCTGGGGGGCAACTAATGAAAAACTGTTTTTT
15	TRBV3-1/TRBV3-2	TRBJ1-4	TRBD1	.	CASSLSSRGDEKLFF	TGTGCCAGCAGCTTAAGTTCCAGGGGGGATGAAAAACTGTTTTTT
15	TRBV7-8	TRBJ2-1	.	.	CASSLDYFDGNEQFF	TGTGCCAGCAGCTTGGACTATTTCGACGGCAATGAGCAGTTCTTC
14	TRBV27	TRBJ2-1	.	.	CASKIGGFYNEQFF	TGTGCCAGCAAAATAGGAGGATTCTACAATGAGCAGTTCTTC
15	TRBV12-5	TRBJ1-2	TRBD1	.	CASGKWDRNYYGYTF	TGTGCTAGTGGTAAATGGGACAGGAACTACTATGGCTACACCTTC
14	TRBV5-1	TRBJ2-1	TRBD1	.	CASTRTGSYNEQFF	TGCGCCAGCACCCGGACAGGTTCCTACAATGAGCAGTTCTTC
13	TRBV30	TRBJ1-2	.	.	CAWSFGDNYGYTF	TGTGCCTGGAGTTTTGGAGATAACTATGGCTACACCTTC
14	TRBV5-1	TRBJ2-2	TRBD2	.	CASSLAGETGELFF	TGCGCCAGCAGTCTAGCGGGAGAAACCGGGGAGCTGTTTTTT
15	TRBV2	TRBJ2-7	TRBD2	few	CASNPSPTSGHEQYF	TGTGCCAGCAACCCGTCTCCGACTAGCGGTCACGAGCAGTACTTC
18	TRBV11-3	TRBJ1-5	TRBD1	.	CASSCTRDRVLSNQPQHF	TGTGCCAGCAGCTGTACCCGGGACAGGGTTTTAAGCAATCAGCCCCAGCATTTT
14	TRBV25-1	TRBJ1-1	TRBD1	.	CATAGTGRGTEAFF	TGTGCCACAGCCGGGACAGGGAGGGGCACTGAAGCTTTCTTT
15	TRBV6-1	TRBJ2-1	.	.	CASSDNGTPYNEQFF	TGTGCCAGCAGTGATAACGGGACTCCTTACAATGAGCAGTTCTTC
13	TRBV29-1	TRBJ1-5	.	.	CSVKQGSNQPQHF	TGCAGCGTCAAACAGGGTAGCAATCAGCCCCAGCATTTT
11	TRBV5-1	TRBJ1-4	.	once	CASSEPEKLFF	TGCGCCAGCAGCGAGCCAGAAAAACTGTTTTTT
16	TRBV4-2	TRBJ2-5	.	.	CASSQVVNSGQETQYF	TGTGCCAGCAGCCAAGTCGTTAATAGCGGTCAAGAGACCCAGTACTTC
16	TRBV5-1	TRBJ2-3	TRBD2	.	CASSPRTSGSTDTQYF	TGCGCCAGCAGCCCCAGGACTAGCGGGAGCACAGATACGCAGTATTTT
16	TRBV19	TRBJ2-1	.	.	CASSTQAGGSYNEQFF	TGTGCCAGTAGTACCCAAGCGGGTGGCTCCTACAATGAGCAGTTCTTC
14	TRBV5-6	TRBJ1-4	.	.	CASSLVTGNEKLFF	TGTGCCAGCAGCTTGGTGACAGGCAATGAAAAACTGTTTTTT
15	TRBV27	TRBJ2-1	TRBD1	.	CASGDRTFSYNEQFF	TGTGCCAGTGGGGACAGGACCTTCTCCTACAATGAGCAGTTCTTC
16	TRBV3-1/TRBV3-2	TRBJ2-7	TRBD2	.	CASSQRGGRRTYEQYF	TGTGCCAGCAGCCAGCGGGGGGGCAGAAGGACCTACGAGCAGTACTTC
17	TRBV24-1	TRBJ2-1	TRBD2	.	CATSTSGRANSYNEQFF	TGTGCCACTTCAACTAGCGGGAGGGCCAACTCCTACAATGAGCAGTTCTTC
14	TRBV10-2	TRBJ1-5	.	once	CASSEMEGNQPQHF	TGCGCCAGCAGTGAGATGGAGGGCAATCAGCCCCAGCATTTT
13	TRBV6-5	TRBJ1-1	TRBD1	.	CASRRQGATEAFF	TGTGCCAGCAGGCGACAGGGGGCTACTGAAGCTTTCTTT
12	TRBV12-3/TRBV12-4	TRBJ1-5	.	.	CASSTTNQPQHF	TGTGCCAGCAGCACTACTAATCAGCCCCAGCATTTT
14	TRBV18	TRBJ2-5	.	.	CASSPLPDQETQYF	TGTGCCAGCTCACCACTCCCAGACCAAGAGACCCAGTACTTC
15	TRBV5-1	TRBJ1-5	.	once	CASSLSGAGNQPQHF	TGCGCCAGCAGCTTAAGCGGGGCTGGCAATCAGCCCCAGCATTTT
15	TRBV28	TRBJ1-1	TRBD1	.	CASRDTGGAYTEAFF	TGTGCCAGCAGGGATACAGGGGGCGCTTACACTGAAGCTTTCTTT
16	TRBV19	TRBJ2-3	TRBD2	.	CASSIVAGGPRNTQYF	TGTGCCAGTAGTATAGTGGCGGGAGGGCCAAGGAATACGCAGTATTTT
15	TRBV19	TRBJ2-7	TRBD1	.	CASSIATTGEYEQYF	TGTGCCAGTAGTATAGCGACGACAGGGGAGTACGAGCAGTACTTC
12	TRBV28	TRBJ1-2	TRBD1	.	CASSQTGGGYTF	TGTGCCAGCAGCCAGACAGGGGGCGGCTACACCTTC
17	TRBV6-2/TRBV6-3	TRBJ2-2	.	.	CASSYRSRGPSTRELFF	TGTGCCAGCAGTTACCGCTCGCGGGGGCCCAGTACCCGGGAGCTGTTTTTT
15	TRBV19	TRBJ1-1	TRBD1	.	CASSIGTGGNTEAFF	TGTGCCAGTAGTATCGGGACAGGTGGGAACACTGAAGCTTTCTTT